The sequence of this T cell receptor (beta chain) was determined in a study of blood T cell repertoires in COVID-19 (TCRdb year 2020). About the full investigation: Samples covering the acute and convalescent phases of COVID-19 were provided by collaborators in the United States, Italy and Spain. The prospective study material was composed of cDNA or gDNA derived from T cells, B-cell-depleted T cells, or PBMCs. Deeply sampled blood TCRbeta repertoires from subjects exposed to, actively infected with, or recovered from COVID-19 were included in the dataset. A freely available public database, intended as a resource for researchers studying the immune response to SARS-CoV-2, is where the repertoires were released. Samples came from the ongoing ImmuneRACE study (first 160 participants) plus 1,254 subjects from 6 global collaborators. A de-identified subject ID, COVID-19 status, age in years and sex were almost always included in the sample metadata. Where HLA class I and class II types were available, the types were taken from metadata supplied by the sample provider, not from assay-based typing. Overall study outcomes, separate from this receptor: How much clinical and demographic metadata was included differed by source and by participant, and the metadata was provided uncurated.

Samples from volunteer blood donors who had recovered from COVID-19 were contributed by a second Seattle source. Collaborating institutions collected whole blood in K2EDTA tubes following their own protocols. For TCRbeta analysis, collaborator samples were shipped as frozen whole blood, as isolated PBMCs, or as DNA extracted from either sample type. On this clone: What this receptor recognizes is not known. No much larger clone exists at a distance of one base, and base qualities are not known.

The immunoSEQ Assay, a bias-controlled multiplex PCR, was used to amplify TCRbeta CDR3 regions from genomic DNA. The paper's processing steps were these. The number of nucleated cells in each sample was estimated from the amplification of reference gene primers within the assay. To quantify the absolute abundance of each unique TCRbeta CDR3 rearrangement, sequence reads were collapsed and filtered. For each sample, productive Simpson clonality was calculated as the square root of Simpson's diversity index across productive rearrangements. TCRdb holds this immuneACCESS table with in-frame rearrangements only. Some clones are missing; in checked studies, unresolved V genes explain under half, and the rest has no known cause. That table gives V, J and clone size, and the DNA gave D and trimming. This sample gives about 170,000 clones in total; about 88% of them show up just once. Around 2% of the sample comes from the top ten.

Sequencing was performed on peripheral blood. This receptor was taken from a man in his forties or fifties who had recovered from COVID-19.

CDR3 region: CASSLRSGISTDTQYF. The DNA reads as follows: TGTGCCAGCAGTTTGCGTAGCGGTATTAGCACAGATACGCAGTATTTT. The sequence is built from TRBV27 and TRBJ2-3; possibly the D gene is TRBD2, per 6 matching bases. CDR1 and CDR2 (MNHEY, SMNVEV) derive from the germline V gene (reference sequence). The CDR3 runs 16 residues from the cysteine to the phenylalanine. CDR3 DNA only is kept here, 48 bases in frame from base 1. V and J are truncated by 3 bases and 0 bases respectively, leaving an intervening sequence of 13 bases.